This T cell receptor beta chain was sequenced for a study of CD4 T cells in relation to SARS-CoV-2 and coronaviruses. Germline CDR1 is MNHEY and CDR2 is SMNVEV (reference sequence). Trimming removed 6 bases at V and 4 bases at J, with 13 bases between. This CDR3 is built from 13 residues. Deep TCR-beta sequencing used DNA from uncultured naive and memory CD4+ T cells. The method was immunoSEQ multiplex PCR; TCRdb's version includes in-frame clones alone and lacks a portion of them. The table records roughly 71,000 clones, approximately 87% of them present only once. Before the COVID-19 pandemic, during about 2010-2019, CD4+ T cells were taken from unexposed donors.

Sequences were obtained from memory CD4+ T cells from PBMCs. The source is a human donor in good health. The V gene is TRBV27, the J gene TRBJ2-7; D is undetermined. The CDR3, as DNA: TGTGCCAGCAGCACCTCTATGGAGTACGAGCAGTACTTC. It encodes CASSTSMEYEQYF.